Listed here are 28 T cell receptor beta chains from one sample, sequenced in a study of cytomegalovirus exposure and HLA in healthy donors. The PCR employed 60 Vbeta primers together with 13 Jbeta primers. Data came from immunoSEQ multiplex PCR; TCRdb stores just in-frame clones and leaves some out. In the table there are approximately 110,000 clones, 70% to 80% of which are singletons. Sequences were obtained from PBMCs. All receptors come from a man between 35 and 55 years old in good health and CMV-seronegative.

The chain's CDR3 is CASQTRENTEAFF. CDR3 sequence (DNA): TGTGCCAGCCAGACACGAGAGAACACTGAAGCTTTCTTT. The chain joins TRBV18 to TRBJ1-1; D is unclear. V was cut by 8 bases and J by 1 base, with 11 bases left in between. CDR3 size: 13 residues. Germline V gene lookup returns CDR1 KGHSH and CDR2 LQKENI.

A few counts support this clone. CDR3 sequence reads: CASGSDRVGDYGYTF. CDR3 sequence (DNA): TGTGCTAGTGGATCCGACAGGGTAGGCGACTATGGCTACACCTTC. The chain employs TRBV12-5 and TRBJ1-2, with 7 bases that match TRBD1. Unmatched junction bases numbered 10, after V lost 6 bases and J lost 3 bases. Germline values: CDR1 LGHNT, CDR2 FRNRAP. The CDR3 runs 15 residues.

This rearrangement joins TRBV9 to TRBJ2-2; D unresolved. V lost 4 bases to trimming and J lost 5 bases, with 9 bases between them. CDR1 is SGDLS and CDR2 is YYNGEE in the germline V gene. CDR3 length: 13 amino acids. CDR3 in amino acids: CASSQDITGELFF. In DNA form, the CDR3 reads TGTGCCAGCAGCCAAGACATAACCGGGGAGCTGTTTTTT.

The chain uses TRBV29-1 and TRBJ1-3; D is uncertain. Trimming cost V 5 bases and J 2 bases, with 7 bases left between them. The germline V gene encodes CDR1 SQVTM and CDR2 ANQGSEA. The CDR3 has 12 residues. CDR3 in amino acids: CSVITAGNTIYF. Written as DNA, the CDR3 is TGCAGCGTTATAACGGCTGGAAACACCATATATTTT. Combining the CDR3 with reference TRBV29-1 and TRBJ1-3 gives the whole variable domain SAVISQKPSRDICQRGTSLTIQCQVDSQVTMMFWYRQQPGQSLTLIATANQGSEATYESGFVIDKFPISRPNLTFSTLTVSNMSPEDSSIYLCSVITAGNTIYFGEGSWLTVV.

This chain joins TRBV7-2 and TRBJ1-5; 8 positions match TRBD1. Germline CDR1 and CDR2: SGHTA and FQGNSA. The CDR3 extends over 19 amino acids. Unmatched junction bases numbered 15, after V lost 1 base and J lost 4 bases. CDR3 sequence: CASSLVLSGTGNKNQPQHF. The CDR3 DNA reads TGTGCCAGCAGCTTAGTCTTATCCGGGACAGGTAATAAGAATCAGCCCCAGCATTTT. The full variable domain, its missing parts supplied by reference TRBV7-2 and TRBJ1-5, is GAGVSQSPSNKVTEKGKDVELRCDPISGHTALYWYRQSLGQGLEFLIYFQGNSAPDKSGLPSDRFSAERTGGSVSTLTIQRTQQEDSAVYLCASSLVLSGTGNKNQPQHFGDGTRLSIL.

The V gene is TRBV28, the J gene TRBJ1-1, with 7 bases that match TRBD1. The length of the CDR3 is 14 residues. Germline V lookup: CDR1 MDHEN, CDR2 SYDVKM. V was clipped by 5 bases and J by 0 bases; unmatched bases: 3. CDR3 DNA: TGTGCCAGCAGTCCGGACAGGATGAACACTGAAGCTTTCTTT. Translated, it gives CASSPDRMNTEAFF. The full variable domain, rest sourced from reference TRBV28 and TRBJ1-1, is DVKVTQSSRYLVKRTGEKVFLECVQDMDHENMFWYRQDPGLGLRLIYFSYDVKMKEKGDIPEGYSVSREKKERFSLILESASTNQTSMYLCASSPDRMNTEAFFGQGTRLTVV.

CDR3 bases: TGTGCCAGTAGTGGGCCATTTAACACTGAAGCTTTCTTT. This sequence encodes CASSGPFNTEAFF. This chain joins TRBV19 and TRBJ1-1; D is unresolved. The CDR3 runs 13 residues. Between the trimmed V and J ends, which lost 5 bases and 2 bases, there was a span of 9 bases. The germline V gene encodes CDR1 LNHDA and CDR2 SQIVND (reference sequence).

This clone was observed a handful of times. The chain recombines TRBV11-2 with TRBJ2-3, with TRBD1 matching 9 bases. V was pared by 3 bases and J by 5 bases, with 6 bases of the junction left unmatched. This CDR3 comprises 15 residues. The germline gives CDR1 SGHAT, CDR2 FQNNGV. CDR3 sequence (DNA): TGTGCCAGCAGCTTGCACCGGGACAGGGAAGATACGCAGTATTTT. Translated, it gives CASSLHRDREDTQYF.

Worth noting for this clone: One junction end disagrees with the germline gene, perhaps due to a read error. The chain employs TRBV7-9 and TRBJ2-3, with 9 bases matching TRBD2. The CDR3 loop spans 18 amino acids. The germline V gene encodes CDR1 SEHNR and CDR2 FQNEAQ (reference sequence). The CDR3: CSSSLVWRGGQSTDTQYF. CDR3 nucleotides: TGTTCCAGCAGCTTAGTTTGGCGGGGGGGCCAAAGCACAGATACGCAGTATTTT.

The gene calls are TRBV5-4 and TRBJ2-7; TRBD1 matches 8 bases. Germline V CDR1 and CDR2: SGHNT, YYREEE (reference sequence). V gave up 6 bases and J gave up 3 bases; unmatched junction bases: 8. This CDR3 is built from 14 residues. The CDR3 DNA is TGTGCCAGCACCCCGGGACAGGATAGCTACGAGCAGTACTTC. As protein: CASTPGQDSYEQYF.

The J gene is TRBJ2-3, the V gene TRBV7-2, with D possibly TRBD2 on 7 matching bases. CDR3 length: 13 residues. V was clipped by 11 bases and J by 0 bases, with 12 bases between them. CDR1 SGHTA and CDR2 FQGNSA come from the germline V gene. CDR3 nucleotides: TGTGCCCTGGGGGGGGGCAGCACAGATACGCAGTATTTT. Its translation: CALGGGSTDTQYF.

In DNA, the CDR3 is TGCGCCAGCAGCCAAGGGACTTATGGCTACACCTTC. It yields the protein CASSQGTYGYTF. The chain combines TRBV4-3 with TRBJ1-2; the D is unclear. The CDR3 totals 12 residues. With 1 base removed from V and 5 bases from J, the gap between germline ends came to 5 bases. In germline, CDR1 is LGHNA, CDR2 YSLEER.

The V call is TRBV11-2, the J call TRBJ1-2; D uncertain. CDR3 length: 15 residues. Trimming pared 6 bases from V and 4 bases from J, leaving 18 bases between. Per germline, CDR1 SGHAT and CDR2 FQNNGV. CDR3 amino acids: CASSPSGVGPYGYTF. The CDR3 bases are TGTGCCAGCAGTCCATCGGGAGTGGGCCCCTATGGCTACACCTTC.

CDR3 protein: CASARENPDTQYF. The CDR3 DNA reads as TGTGCCAGCGCGCGAGAGAATCCAGATACGCAGTATTTT. The chain has TRBV28 and TRBJ2-3; D not certain. CDR3 length: 13 amino acids. Trimming removed 8 bases at V and 4 bases at J, with 13 bases between. The germline V gene has CDR1 MDHEN and CDR2 SYDVKM.

The chain employs TRBV19 and TRBJ1-6; D is perhaps TRBD1 (6 bases). CDR3 length equals 14 residues. The V gene's germline CDR1 is LNHDA and CDR2 SQIVND (reference sequence). The V gene lost 8 bases and the J gene lost 9 bases, with 17 bases spanning the gap. This CDR3 is CASLQDRWGSPLHF. The CDR3 nucleotides are TGTGCCAGTTTACAGGACAGATGGGGTTCACCCCTCCACTTT.

This chain connects TRBV30 to TRBJ1-1; D gene uncertain. The CDR3 has 14 residues. The ends were cut back, 2 bases at V and 2 bases at J, with 12 bases in the middle. The germline gives CDR1 GTSNPN, CDR2 SVGIG (reference sequence). For the CDR3, the DNA is TGTGCCTGGAGTCCGAAGACACGAAACACTGAAGCTTTCTTT. It yields the protein CAWSPKTRNTEAFF.

The gene calls are TRBV19 and TRBJ1-5; D is possibly TRBD1 (5 bases). The CDR3 covers 15 residues. Trimming took 1 base from V and 4 from J, leaving 11 bases between them. Germline V gene data show CDR1 as LNHDA and CDR2 as SQIVND (reference sequence). CDR3: CASSIVRGENQPQHF. For the CDR3, the DNA is TGTGCCAGTAGTATAGTAAGGGGCGAGAATCAGCCCCAGCATTTT. Supplemented by reference TRBV19 and TRBJ1-5, the full variable domain reads DGGITQSPKYLFRKEGQNVTLSCEQNLNHDAMYWYRQDPGQGLRLIYYSQIVNDFQKGDIAEGYSVSREKKESFPLTVTSAQKNPTAFYLCASSIVRGENQPQHFGDGTRLSIL.

The CDR3 loop is CASSEDRALFQPQHF. CDR3 bases: TGTGCCAGCAGTGAGGACAGGGCCCTCTTTCAGCCCCAGCATTTT. The genes are TRBV2 and TRBJ1-5; 8 positions agree with TRBD1. The CDR3 spans 15 residues. J lost 6 bases, V lost 3 bases, and 7 bases had no gene match. The germline CDR1 and CDR2 sequences are SNHLY and FYNNEI.

The rearrangement uses TRBV9 and TRBJ2-1; 9 nucleotides line up with TRBD1. V shed 0 bases and J 6 bases; nucleotides not matched to a gene: 10. The CDR3 totals 17 residues. Germline V CDR1 and CDR2: SGDLS, YYNGEE. The CDR3 nucleotides read TGTGCCAGCAGCGTAGCGCACAGGGGGCCTGTTCCCAATGAGCAGTTCTTC. Translating gives CASSVAHRGPVPNEQFF.

The chain carries TRBV7-8 and TRBJ2-7; TRBD2 aligns across 7 bases. The ends lost 1 base at V and 4 bases at J; junction bases unmatched: 7. The CDR3 totals 15 residues. Germline V gene data show CDR1 as SGHVS and CDR2 as FQNEAQ. The CDR3 nucleotides read TGTGCCAGCAGCTTAGGGGAGGGCAAGGTTTACGAGCAGTACTTC. Protein sequence: CASSLGEGKVYEQYF.

This clone is a singleton in its sample. The chain recombines TRBV7-2 with TRBJ1-1; no firm D call. Between the trimmed V and J ends, which lost 4 bases and 8 bases, there was a span of 8 bases. This CDR3 has 11 residues. Germline CDR1 and CDR2: SGHTA and FQGNSA. The CDR3 is CASSSRQEAFF. The CDR3 DNA reads TGTGCCAGCAGCTCTAGGCAGGAAGCTTTCTTT.

V usage is TRBV7-6 and J usage is TRBJ2-2, with 7 positions matching TRBD2. Germline values: CDR1 SGHVS, CDR2 FNYEAQ. This CDR3 contains 17 residues. Trimming removed 5 bases from V and 0 bases from J; junction bases left unmatched: 9. The CDR3 here is CASSGLAGRANTGELFF. CDR3 sequence (DNA): TGTGCCAGCAGCGGGTTAGCGGGCCGGGCGAACACCGGGGAGCTGTTTTTT.

Only one count was recorded for this clone. The rearrangement joins TRBV27 to TRBJ2-3, with 8 positions matching TRBD1. The germline V gene has CDR1 MNHEY and CDR2 SMNVEV (reference sequence). V was clipped by 6 bases and J by 0 bases; unmatched bases: 8. CDR3 length: 16 amino acids. Here the CDR3 reads CASSRRGPTSTDTQYF. CDR3 nucleotides: TGTGCCAGCAGCCGCAGGGGGCCCACTAGCACAGATACGCAGTATTTT.

This CDR3 is CASSLRQEDRPQHF. The CDR3 DNA reads TGTGCCAGCAGTCTACGACAGGAGGATCGTCCCCAGCATTTT. V is TRBV4-2 and J is TRBJ1-5, with a weak D call TRBD1 (6 bases). Trimming took off 6 bases at V and 10 bases at J, with 19 bases between the two ends. CDR1 is LGHNA and CDR2 is YNFKEQ in the germline V gene. The CDR3 runs 14 residues.

The CDR3 loop is CASRGTGRDEKLFF. Written as DNA, the CDR3 is TGTGCCAGCAGGGGGACAGGGAGAGATGAAAAACTGTTTTTT. The genes are TRBV6-6 and TRBJ1-4, with TRBD1 matching over 9 bases. V gave up 6 bases and J gave up 6 bases; unmatched junction bases: 5. Germline V lookup: CDR1 MNHNY, CDR2 SVGAGI (reference sequence). The CDR3 spans 14 residues.

The chain recombines TRBV14 with TRBJ2-6; D not certain. V dropped 2 bases and J dropped 2 bases, with 7 bases sitting between them. Germline V lookup: CDR1 SGHDN, CDR2 FVKESK. CDR3 length equals 15 residues. CDR3 sequence: CASSQSKPGANVLTF. CDR3 nucleotides: TGTGCCAGCAGCCAATCTAAACCTGGGGCCAACGTCCTGACTTTC.

This chain uses TRBV7-8 with TRBJ1-1, with unresolved D. The V end lost 0 bases, the J end lost 6 bases, and 14 bases lay between the germline ends. Germline V gives CDR1 SGHVS, CDR2 FQNEAQ. This CDR3 spans 15 amino acids. CDR3 region: CASSLAIQDLAEAFF. The CDR3 nucleotides read TGTGCCAGCAGCTTAGCGATCCAGGATTTAGCTGAAGCTTTCTTT.

A single count supports this clone. The chain carries TRBV27 and TRBJ2-7; TRBD1 is a possible D gene (6 bases). Trimming pared 5 bases from V and 5 bases from J, leaving 19 bases between. CDR3 length equals 15 residues. The germline V gene has CDR1 MNHEY and CDR2 SMNVEV (reference sequence). The CDR3 reads CASSPFQGPSDEQYF. As DNA, the CDR3 is TGTGCCAGCAGTCCATTCCAGGGGCCCTCGGACGAGCAGTACTTC.